This T cell receptor beta chain is drawn from a study of blood T cells in healthy people across ages. Then a second PCR, running roughly 6 to 12 cycles, was carried out with a sample-barcoded 5' primer and a J-beta primer mix. Tags on each cDNA molecule came from a template-switch adaptor with 12 random nucleotides. From the 5' RACE reads, TCRdb called clonotypes with MiXCR, one entry per CDR3 protein. The sample carries around 1,500,000 distinct CDR3 sequences, 40% to 50% recorded once. Study conclusions and caveats: Reliance upon unsorted PBMCs precluded definitive naive versus antigen-experienced comparison. The CMV status of each donor remained undetermined, and this could have confounded shifts in expanded clonotypes.

A remark on this clonotype: Its antigen is undetermined. A junction boundary mismatches the germline segment, possibly from a read error.

The receptor's source is a woman younger than 35 in good health. The material sequenced was blood.

As DNA, the CDR3 is TGTGTCAGCAGCCGCACCCCCACTAGCGGGGGGGCGAATGAGCAGTTCTTC. Translated: CVSSRTPTSGGANEQFF. This chain joins TRBV3-1 and TRBJ2-1, with TRBD2 matching over 13 bases. Looked up from germline, CDR1 is LGHDT and CDR2 is YNNKEL (reference sequence). CDR3 length equals 17 residues.